This record looks at one T cell receptor (beta chain) sequence and its context. The count of this clonotype is one. There is no known antigen for this receptor. No base quality information exists; no much larger clone differs at one position. One read alone provides weak support. CDR1 and CDR2 were assigned from the germline V gene as SGHAT and FQNNGV. The CDR3 sequence holds 15 residues, the cysteine and phenylalanine included. Only CDR3 DNA remains: 45 bases, in frame from the first base. V is reduced by 5 bases and J by 2 bases, leaving a spacing of 16 bases between them. RNA was extracted using the RNeasy kit, and roughly 0.45 to 1 microgram was reverse transcribed with random hexamers. TCR beta CDR3 regions were amplified with the immunoSEQ multiplex PCR assay covering 54 Vbeta and 13 Jbeta segments. PCR amplification bias was corrected by using a synthetic template baseline for primer optimization and computational correction. Per the source publication's procedure: Reads were annotated to V, D and J genes per IMGT and analyzed with immunoSEQ Analyzer, keeping only productive sequences. Clonality was computed as one minus Shannon entropy normalized by log2 of the number of productive unique sequences. For each patient and control, public and private clones were evaluated among the 100 most prevalent clones. A clone was defined as Susac-specific if it was absent from the healthy and MS cohorts, from about a thousand published viral clones and from other ImmuneACCESS disease sequences. TCRdb's own reprocessing of the public reads used fastp at Q25 and MiXCR and kept productive beta chains. Rows merge per CDR3 protein into single entries with the most common DNA and genes. TCRdb, not the original authors, processed these V and J calls. The sample has around 150,000 distinct CDR3 sequences on record, about 94% of them singletons. The ten largest clones represent about 0.25% of the sample.

High-throughput TCR beta sequencing profiled peripheral blood CD8+ and CD4+ T cells from healthy donors, Susac syndrome patients and multiple sclerosis patients. Healthy donors were age- and sex-matched controls. CD8+ TEMRA cells were enriched by FACS, while bulk CD8+ and CD4+ T cells were purified by magnetic negative isolation. Blood was drawn into EDTA tubes, processed within 24 hours, and PBMCs were isolated by density gradient centrifugation. PBMCs intended for TCR sequencing were cryopreserved in liquid nitrogen and were subsequently thawed in a 37 degrees C water bath. Purity of sorted or isolated CD4+, CD8+ and CD8+ TEMRA cells was at least 90%. The source of the sample is a study of CD8 T cells in Susac syndrome (dated by TCRdb to about 2019). Turning to the overall study: Repertoire sequencing was used to test whether CD8+ T cell activation and differentiation in Susac syndrome was antigen driven. The study compared CD8+ T cell repertoire clonality among around 11 healthy donors, roughly 14 Susac syndrome patients and some 16 multiple sclerosis patients.

The full study reports these points: The number of individuals in the TCR sequencing and HLA analysis was acknowledged as relatively small.

The V and J genes are TRBV11-2 and TRBJ2-7; no D gene is confidently identified. This clonotype originated in a human donor in good health. Sequencing was performed on CD8+ T cells from PBMCs. The nucleotides read TGTGCCAGCAGCCCCGGCGGCGCCCTGGCCTACGAGCAGTACTTC. Translated, it gives CASSPGGALAYEQYF.